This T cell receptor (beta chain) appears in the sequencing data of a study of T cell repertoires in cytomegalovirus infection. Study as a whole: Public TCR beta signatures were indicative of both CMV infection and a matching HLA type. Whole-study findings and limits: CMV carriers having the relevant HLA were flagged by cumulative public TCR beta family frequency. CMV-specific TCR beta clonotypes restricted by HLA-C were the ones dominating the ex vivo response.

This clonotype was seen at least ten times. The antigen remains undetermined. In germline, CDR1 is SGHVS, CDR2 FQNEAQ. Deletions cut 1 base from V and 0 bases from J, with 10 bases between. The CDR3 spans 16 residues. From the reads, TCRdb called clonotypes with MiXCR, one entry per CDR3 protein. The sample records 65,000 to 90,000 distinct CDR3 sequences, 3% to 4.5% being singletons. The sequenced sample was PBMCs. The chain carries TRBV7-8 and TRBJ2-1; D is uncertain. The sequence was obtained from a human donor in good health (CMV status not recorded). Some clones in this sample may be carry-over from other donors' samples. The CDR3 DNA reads TGTGCCAGCAGCTTAGAACCCAGGAACTCCTACAATGAGCAGTTCTTC. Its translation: CASSLEPRNSYNEQFF.